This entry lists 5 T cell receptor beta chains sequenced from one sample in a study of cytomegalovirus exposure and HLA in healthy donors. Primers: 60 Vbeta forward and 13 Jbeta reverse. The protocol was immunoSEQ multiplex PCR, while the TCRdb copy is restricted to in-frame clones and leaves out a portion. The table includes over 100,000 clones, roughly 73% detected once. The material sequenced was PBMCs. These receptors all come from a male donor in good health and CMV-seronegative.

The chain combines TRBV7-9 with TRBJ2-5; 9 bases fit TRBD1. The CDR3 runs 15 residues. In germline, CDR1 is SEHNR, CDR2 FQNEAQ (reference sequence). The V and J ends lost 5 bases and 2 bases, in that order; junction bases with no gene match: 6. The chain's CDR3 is CASSTGQGIQETQYF. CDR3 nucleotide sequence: TGTGCCAGCAGCACCGGACAGGGGATTCAAGAGACCCAGTACTTC.

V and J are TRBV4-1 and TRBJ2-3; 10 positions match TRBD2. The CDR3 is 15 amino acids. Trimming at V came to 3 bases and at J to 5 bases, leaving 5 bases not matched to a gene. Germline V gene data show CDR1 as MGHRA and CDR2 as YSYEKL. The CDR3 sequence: CASSHLAGVRDTQYF. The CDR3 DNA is TGCGCCAGCAGCCACCTAGCGGGGGTGCGAGATACGCAGTATTTT.

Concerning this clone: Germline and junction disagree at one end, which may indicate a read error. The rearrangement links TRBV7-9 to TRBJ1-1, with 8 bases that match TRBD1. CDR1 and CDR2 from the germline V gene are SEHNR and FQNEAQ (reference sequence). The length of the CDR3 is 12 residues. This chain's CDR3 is CSSSFGQGEAFF. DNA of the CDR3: TGTTCCAGCAGTTTCGGACAGGGTGAAGCTTTCTTT.

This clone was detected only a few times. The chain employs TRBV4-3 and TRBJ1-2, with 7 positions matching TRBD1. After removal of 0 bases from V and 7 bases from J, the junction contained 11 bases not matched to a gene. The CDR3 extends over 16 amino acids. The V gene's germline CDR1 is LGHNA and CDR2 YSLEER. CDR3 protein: CASSQDSRDSRFGYTF. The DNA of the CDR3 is TGCGCCAGCAGCCAAGACTCCCGGGACAGTCGATTTGGCTACACCTTC.

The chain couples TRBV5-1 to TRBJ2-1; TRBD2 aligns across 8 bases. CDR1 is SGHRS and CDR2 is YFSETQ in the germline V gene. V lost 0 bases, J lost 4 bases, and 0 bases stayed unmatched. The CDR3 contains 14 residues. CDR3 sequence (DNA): TGCGCCAGCAGCTTGGTAGCGGGGTACAATGAGCAGTTCTTC. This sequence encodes CASSLVAGYNEQFF.